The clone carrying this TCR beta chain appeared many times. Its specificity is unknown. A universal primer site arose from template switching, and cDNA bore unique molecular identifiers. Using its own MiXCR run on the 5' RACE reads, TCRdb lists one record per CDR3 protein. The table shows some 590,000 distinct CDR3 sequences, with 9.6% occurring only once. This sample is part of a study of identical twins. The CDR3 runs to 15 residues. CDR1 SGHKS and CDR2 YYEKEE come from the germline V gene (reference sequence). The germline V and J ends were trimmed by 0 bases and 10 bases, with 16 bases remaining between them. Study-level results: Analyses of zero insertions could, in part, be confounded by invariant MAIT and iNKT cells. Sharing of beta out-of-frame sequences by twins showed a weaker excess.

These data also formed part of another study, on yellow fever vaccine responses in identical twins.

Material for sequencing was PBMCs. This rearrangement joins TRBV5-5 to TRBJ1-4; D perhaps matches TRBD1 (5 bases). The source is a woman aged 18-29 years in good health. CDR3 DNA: TGTGCCAGCAGCTTGGCCGAGCAGGGAAGTAGAAAACTGTTTTTT. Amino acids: CASSLAEQGSRKLFF.